This T cell receptor (beta chain) was retrieved from a study of shared clonotypes between healthy human individuals. Across the whole study: Used for every donor were three CD4 naive, three CD4 memory, two CD8 naive and one CD8 memory plate.

Broader study findings: Between a few donors, naive CD4 clonotypes were shared at a level of about 5%.

The assay was immunoSEQ multiplex PCR, and TCRdb's table has in-frame clones only and misses some. This sample has about 2 million clones, with 95% found just once. A CD45RA+ naive subset and a CD45RA-negative memory subset were split from CD4+ cells. On this clone: As yet, its antigen is unknown.

The CDR3 runs 17 residues. CDR1 is SEHNR and CDR2 is FQNEAQ in the germline V gene (reference sequence). Trimming at V came to 1 base and at J to 4 bases, leaving 10 bases not matched to a gene. The sequencing input was naive CD4+ T cells sorted from blood. Subset here: CD45RA+ positively selected. The V gene is TRBV7-9, the J gene TRBJ2-5; TRBD2 matches 9 bases. The receptor's source is a man younger than 35 in good health. The chain's CDR3 is CASSLVNWTSVGETQYF. The CDR3 DNA follows: TGTGCCAGCAGCTTAGTTAACTGGACTAGCGTTGGAGAGACCCAGTACTTC.